The clone carrying this TCR beta chain was found many times. Its antigen is currently unknown. RNA transcripts provided the source from which TCR beta CDR3 regions were amplified. When the TCR CDR3 underwent first-round RT-PCR, the HTBI primer set was used. In TCRdb, the multiplex PCR reads were re-called with MiXCR into one record per CDR3 protein. The top ten clones hold around two thirds of a sample with some 140,000 distinct CDR3 sequences, more than 20% of them seen once. Trimming shortened V by 2 bases and J by 7 bases, and 15 bases separated the two germline ends. The CDR3 has 13 amino acids. CDR1 is GTSNPN and CDR2 is SVGIG in the germline V gene (reference sequence). Diagnostic assessment was based on clinical symptoms, serum thyroxine and TRAb, thyroid ultrasound and orbital computed tomography. Initially, at the first diagnosis of hyperthyroidism and before any ophthalmopathy symptoms, blood was sampled.

This record belongs to a study of T cells in Graves' hyperthyroidism and ophthalmopathy. Study results and caveats: Clonotypes that were expanded in thyroid above 0.001 mostly appeared in blood too.

Specimen: blood. The V gene is TRBV30, the J gene TRBJ2-7, with D maybe TRBD1 (6 bases). This receptor was taken from a woman aged 50 to 60 with Graves' hyperthyroidism that later progressed to Graves' ophthalmopathy. CDR3 nucleotide sequence: TGTGCCTGGAGTAAGCCACAGGGTGGGGAGCAGTACTTC. It is translated as CAWSKPQGGEQYF.